This is a list of T cell receptor beta chains from one sample in a study of control samples from healthy donors and cancer patients. The table came from immunoSEQ multiplex PCR; TCRdb's copy has only in-frame clones and leaves some out. The sample lists about 35,000 clones, 85% to 90% occurring once. The material sequenced was PBMCs. The receptor source for this set is a woman between 40 and 55 years old with lung cancer. The CDR3 runs from the conserved cysteine through the conserved F or W. D genes are given only for firm matches. Not every row has a clone size; where given, it reads once, few, many or a size class.

TRBV6-5	few	TRBJ1-2	.	CATMRTQGGYGYTF	TGTGCCACCATGAGGACCCAGGGCGGCTATGGCTACACCTTC
TRBV15	.	TRBJ2-1	.	CATSRGVSYNEQFF	TGTGCCACCAGCAGGGGCGTATCCTACAATGAGCAGTTCTTC
TRBV6-5	.	TRBJ2-5	TRBD1	CASSSGQAQETQYF	TGTGCCAGCAGTTCCGGACAGGCCCAAGAGACCCAGTACTTC
TRBV7-3	.	TRBJ1-5	.	CASSVGPTQPQHF	TGTGCCAGCAGCGTCGGACCTACTCAGCCCCAGCATTTT
TRBV5-5	.	TRBJ1-5	.	CAMMGTRKSYQPQHF	TGTGCCATGATGGGGACCCGGAAATCCTATCAGCCCCAGCATTTT
TRBV10-3	.	TRBJ2-3	.	CAIMAGRGTDTQYF	TGTGCCATCATGGCGGGTAGGGGCACAGATACGCAGTATTTT
TRBV29-1	.	TRBJ2-2	.	CSVALGQAGGELFF	TGCAGCGTTGCGCTAGGGCAGGCGGGCGGGGAGCTGTTTTTT
TRBV14	.	TRBJ2-4	TRBD1	CASSARQGESNIQYF	TGTGCCAGCAGCGCACGACAGGGGGAAAGTAACATTCAGTACTTC
TRBV12-3/TRBV12-4	.	TRBJ1-1	.	CASGFGVAEAFF	TGTGCCAGCGGATTCGGGGTTGCTGAAGCTTTCTTT
TRBV7-2	.	TRBJ1-4	.	CASSLVLFGEKLFF	TGTGCCAGCAGCTTAGTGTTGTTCGGGGAAAAACTGTTTTTT
TRBV6-9	.	TRBJ1-4	.	CAPCCRGRREKLFF	TGTGCCCCATGCTGCAGGGGCCGCCGGGAAAAACTGTTTTTT
TRBV10-1	.	TRBJ1-4	.	CASSVCWRLGTNEKLFF	TGCGCCAGCAGTGTGTGCTGGCGATTAGGGACTAATGAAAAACTGTTTTTT
TRBV7-9	.	TRBJ2-7	.	CASSSQGYEQYF	TGTGCCAGCAGCTCTCAGGGTTACGAGCAGTACTTC
TRBV6-5	.	TRBJ2-7	.	CASTARGATYEQYF	TGTGCCAGCACGGCGAGAGGAGCTACCTACGAGCAGTACTTC
TRBV27	.	TRBJ1-1	.	CASSLGRQNTEAFF	TGTGCCAGCAGCCTAGGACGGCAGAACACTGAAGCTTTCTTT
TRBV19	few	TRBJ1-2	.	CASSTNTGYTF	TGTGCCAGTAGTACCAACACAGGCTACACCTTC
TRBV28	.	TRBJ2-7	.	CASTVTGTAYEQYF	TGTGCCAGCACTGTTACCGGGACGGCCTACGAGCAGTACTTC
TRBV5-1	once	TRBJ1-6	.	CASSLAGGAPLHF	TGCGCCAGCAGCTTGGCTGGCGGAGCACCCCTCCACTTT
TRBV6-2/TRBV6-3	few	TRBJ2-1	TRBD2	CASSTGGTIYNEQFF	TGTGCCAGCAGTACGGGGGGTACCATCTACAATGAGCAGTTCTTC
TRBV6-7	.	TRBJ1-2	.	CASADRETNYGYTF	TGTGCCAGCGCTGACCGCGAAACGAACTATGGCTACACCTTC
TRBV3-1/TRBV3-2	.	TRBJ2-7	TRBD1	CASSRGQSSYEQYF	TGTGCCAGCAGCCGGGGACAGAGCTCCTACGAGCAGTACTTC
TRBV5-5	.	TRBJ2-7	TRBD1	CASSLRDRPTYEQYF	TGTGCCAGCAGCCTCCGGGACAGGCCTACCTACGAGCAGTACTTC
TRBV7-3	.	TRBJ1-1	.	CASSPRGRAGEAFF	TGTGCCAGCAGTCCCCGGGGTAGAGCGGGTGAAGCTTTCTTT
TRBV7-3	.	TRBJ2-7	TRBD2	CASSLTSGREQYF	TGTGCCAGCAGCTTAACAAGCGGGAGAGAGCAGTACTTC